A single sample is the source of the 23 T cell receptor beta chains below, sequenced in a study of neurological immune-mediated disorders. TCRdb reprocessed the 5' RACE reads with MiXCR, giving one entry per CDR3 protein. The profile shows 25,000 to 35,000 distinct CDR3 sequences, 12% of them singletons. Sequenced material: PBMCs. These receptors all come from a woman aged 55-69 years in good health.

This clonotype is categorized as medium-sized. The V and J genes are TRBV7-3 and TRBJ1-3; D may be TRBD1 (6 bases). Germline V gene sequence: CDR1 SGHTA, CDR2 FQGTGA. The germline V and J ends were trimmed by 5 bases and 7 bases, with 21 bases remaining between them. This CDR3 region has 16 residues. DNA of the CDR3: TGTGCCAGCAGCAGACGACAGGCCGAGGTGCGGAACACCATATATTTT. Encoded protein: CASSRRQAEVRNTIYF.

This clonotype was picked up many times. The chain is built from TRBV20-1 and TRBJ2-5, with D tentatively TRBD2 (6 bases). The germline CDR1 and CDR2 sequences are DFQATT and SNEGSKA (reference sequence). The CDR3 covers 12 residues. V gave up 8 bases and J gave up 4 bases, with 14 bases separating them. CDR3 sequence reads: CSFFRGIETQYF. In DNA, the CDR3 is TGCAGTTTCTTCCGGGGGATAGAGACCCAGTACTTC.

This clonotype was recorded at least ten times. This chain uses TRBV5-5 with TRBJ1-6; maybe TRBD1 (6 bases). Germline V CDR1 and CDR2: SGHKS, YYEKEE (reference sequence). The CDR3 extends over 17 amino acids. V lost 3 bases to trimming and J lost 0 bases, with 13 bases between them. This chain's CDR3 is CASSYRELSSYNSPLHF. The CDR3 nucleotides read TGTGCCAGCAGCTACAGGGAACTCAGCTCCTATAATTCACCCCTCCACTTT.

This clonotype was recorded many times. The chain employs TRBV5-1 and TRBJ2-1; 11 bases agree with TRBD2. Losses at the gene ends were 0 bases for V and 7 bases for J; bases not matched to a gene: 6. CDR1 SGHRS and CDR2 YFSETQ come from the germline V gene. CDR3 size: 16 residues. The CDR3 DNA sequence: TGCGCCAGCAGCTTGGTTGTAGCGGGGGGGAAAAATGAGCAGTTCTTC. It specifies CASSLVVAGGKNEQFF.

Ten or more counts support this clonotype. This chain joins TRBV10-3 and TRBJ1-1, with TRBD1 as a possible D gene (5 bases). V lost 8 bases to trimming and J lost 5 bases, with 21 bases between them. The CDR3 contains 15 residues. Germline V gene lookup returns CDR1 ENHRY and CDR2 SYGVKD. CDR3 in amino acids: CAISERGGVGTEAFF. CDR3 DNA: TGTGCCATCTCCGAGAGGGGAGGGGTAGGAACTGAAGCTTTCTTT.

This clonotype was detected ten times or more. The chain employs TRBV21-1 and TRBJ2-7. TRBV21-1 is tagged as a pseudogene. The CDR3 contains 14 residues. Here the CDR3 DNA reads TGTGCCAGCAGCAAAGCAGGACAGCTCTACGAGCAGTACTTC. Its translation is CASSKAGQLYEQYF.

This clonotype was counted ten times or more. The chain recombines TRBV5-1 with TRBJ1-5; D unclear. CDR1 and CDR2 from the germline V gene are SGHRS and YFSETQ. This CDR3 has 15 amino acids. V shed 3 bases and J shed 2 bases, with 12 bases lying between them. The CDR3 DNA is TGCGCCAGCAGCTGGGTCCCAGGAGGCAATCAGCCCCAGCATTTT. This sequence encodes CASSWVPGGNQPQHF. Together with reference TRBV5-1 and TRBJ1-5, the CDR3 gives the full variable domain: KAGVTQTPRYLIKTRGQQVTLSCSPISGHRSVSWYQQTPGQGLQFLFEYFSETQRNKGNFPGRFSGRQFSNSRSEMNVSTLELGDSALYLCASSWVPGGNQPQHFGDGTRLSIL.

This clonotype came up many times. The chain links TRBV7-2 to TRBJ2-5; 8 bases are shared with TRBD2. Germline assignment: CDR1 SGHTA and CDR2 FQGNSA. J gave up 5 bases and V 5 bases, and 7 bases lay outside the gene matches. This CDR3 is built from 14 residues. The CDR3 reads CASSKRGGRETQYF. CDR3 DNA sequence: TGTGCCAGCAGCAAACGGGGGGGCCGGGAGACCCAGTACTTC.

This clonotype appeared many times. This chain connects TRBV6-2 or TRBV6-3 to TRBJ2-7; 7 bases line up with TRBD1. Trimming removed 6 bases from V and 0 bases from J; junction bases left unmatched: 5. Germline V gene lookup returns CDR1 MNHEY and CDR2 SVGEGT. This CDR3 has 14 residues. The CDR3 spells CASRRDSFSYEQYF. The DNA for the CDR3 is TGTGCCAGCAGAAGGGACAGTTTCTCCTACGAGCAGTACTTC.

This clonotype was counted ten times or more. The chain carries TRBV5-6 and TRBJ2-7, with 10 nucleotides matching TRBD1. This CDR3 region has 14 residues. Looked up from germline, CDR1 is SGHDT and CDR2 is YYEEEE. J gave up 3 bases and V 4 bases, and 4 bases lay outside the gene matches. The CDR3 reads CASSPGTGDYEQYF. The CDR3 DNA reads as TGTGCCAGCAGCCCCGGGACAGGGGACTACGAGCAGTACTTC.

The chain carries TRBV27 and TRBJ2-7; D is unresolved. Per the germline V gene, CDR1 is MNHEY and CDR2 is SMNVEV (reference sequence). Trimming removed 8 bases from V and 3 bases from J, with 5 bases in between. The CDR3 loop spans 10 amino acids. The CDR3 nucleotides read TGTGCCAGCCGCCACTACGAGCAGTACTTC. It encodes CASRHYEQYF.

This clonotype was seen at least ten times. The J gene is TRBJ1-3, the V gene TRBV14; D remains unclear. The V end was cut by 4 bases, the J end by 2 bases, with 15 bases between. The CDR3 loop spans 16 amino acids. Germline V lookup: CDR1 SGHDN, CDR2 FVKESK. The chain's CDR3 is CASSPLGPWAGNTIYF. The CDR3 nucleotides read TGTGCCAGCAGCCCCCTCGGGCCCTGGGCTGGAAACACCATATATTTT.

The chain carries TRBV12-3 or TRBV12-4 and TRBJ2-3, with a weak D call TRBD1 (6 bases). The CDR3 covers 11 residues. CDR3 residues: CDSSDRDTQYF. In nucleotides, the CDR3 is TGTGACAGTAGCGACAGGGATACGCAGTATTTT.

This clonotype appeared many times. This chain uses TRBV21-1 with TRBJ1-2. TRBV21-1 is noted as a pseudogene. The CDR3 is made up of 15 amino acids. CDR3 bases: TGTGCCAGCAGCAAGGGGCTCTCATATCCACATGGCTACACCTTC. This gives the protein CASSKGLSYPHGYTF.

This clonotype was counted ten times or more. This CDR3 is CASSLTTAYEQYF. The CDR3 nucleotides read TGTGCCAGCAGTTTAACCACGGCCTACGAGCAGTACTTC. The chain uses TRBV27 and TRBJ2-7; D gene uncertain. The CDR3 length is 13 residues. CDR1 and CDR2 from the germline V gene are MNHEY and SMNVEV (reference sequence). The V and J ends lost 2 bases and 2 bases respectively, with 7 bases between them.

This clonotype was counted ten times or more. The chain recombines TRBV28 with TRBJ2-5; D remains ambiguous. V lost 3 bases, J lost 0 bases, and 8 bases lay in between. The germline gives CDR1 MDHEN, CDR2 SYDVKM. The CDR3 runs to 14 residues. Written as DNA, the CDR3 is TGTGCCAGCAGTTTGAGCCTGTACCAAGAGACCCAGTACTTC. This codes for CASSLSLYQETQYF.

This clonotype appeared many times. The V gene is TRBV5-1, the J gene TRBJ2-3; 9 nucleotides line up with TRBD2. Trimming took 2 bases from V and 4 from J; bases not matched to a gene: 5. This CDR3 is 15 amino acids long. The V gene's germline CDR1 is SGHRS and CDR2 YFSETQ. The DNA for the CDR3 is TGCGCCAGCAGCTTAGGCGGGGGGGCCGCAGATACGCAGTATTTT. Translated, it gives CASSLGGGAADTQYF.

This clonotype has a count of ten or more. The J gene is TRBJ2-5, the V gene TRBV5-1; D possibly corresponds to TRBD2 (5 bases). The CDR3 contains 14 residues. V lost 4 bases and J lost 4, with 14 bases in between. In germline, CDR1 is SGHRS, CDR2 YFSETQ. The DNA for the CDR3 is TGCGCCAGCAGCCCGGACTCCTATCCAGAGACCCAGTACTTC. Its protein is CASSPDSYPETQYF. Full variable domain (outside the CDR3, taken from reference TRBV5-1 and TRBJ2-5): KAGVTQTPRYLIKTRGQQVTLSCSPISGHRSVSWYQQTPGQGLQFLFEYFSETQRNKGNFPGRFSGRQFSNSRSEMNVSTLELGDSALYLCASSPDSYPETQYFGPGTRLLVL.

In this sample, this clonotype turned up many times. This CDR3 reads CASSQDQGMSYEQYF. CDR3 coding DNA: TGCGCCAGCAGCCAAGACCAGGGGATGTCCTACGAGCAGTACTTC. The chain recombines TRBV4-1 with TRBJ2-7, with a weak D call TRBD1 (6 bases). From germline, CDR1 is MGHRA and CDR2 YSYEKL. V lost 0 bases to trimming and J lost 1 base, with 10 bases between them. The CDR3 sequence is 15 residues long.

This clonotype was counted many times. This chain links TRBV20-1 with TRBJ1-1; D is unclear. V was shortened by 3 bases and J by 9 bases, with 11 bases between the two germline ends. The CDR3 spans 11 residues. Germline CDR1 reads DFQATT; CDR2 reads SNEGSKA (reference sequence). The CDR3 loop reads CSASPGRQAFF. CDR3 sequence (DNA): TGCAGTGCTAGCCCGGGTCGGCAAGCTTTCTTT.

In this sample, this clonotype turned up many times. This chain connects TRBV27 to TRBJ1-1; TRBD1 matches 7 bases. The germline V gene encodes CDR1 MNHEY and CDR2 SMNVEV (reference sequence). With V trimmed by 0 bases and J by 4 bases, 5 bases remained unmatched. This CDR3 comprises 15 residues. CDR3 nucleotides: TGTGCCAGCAGTTTATCGGTGGCAGGGGGCACTGAAGCTTTCTTT. It encodes CASSLSVAGGTEAFF.

This clonotype was seen repeatedly, ten times or more. The chain carries TRBV25-1 and TRBJ1-2, with D unclear. Germline-derived CDR1 and CDR2 are MGHDK and SYGVNS. Trimming took 5 bases from V and 1 from J, leaving 17 bases between them. The CDR3 loop spans 16 amino acids. For the CDR3, the DNA is TGTGCCAGCAGTCCTGCGGGGAATCGACGTAACTATGGCTACACCTTC. It specifies CASSPAGNRRNYGYTF.

Notes on this clonotype: A single base separates this from a much larger clone, so it may be a read error. The chain combines TRBV18 with TRBJ2-7; 8 bases are shared with TRBD1. V was pared by 6 bases and J by 2 bases, with 6 bases of the junction left unmatched. CDR3 length: 14 amino acids. Germline CDR1 reads KGHSH; CDR2 reads LQKENI. The CDR3 nucleotides are TGTGCCAGCTCTCGGGACAGGTGCCCCTACGAGCAGTACTTC. Encoded protein: CASSRDRCPYEQYF.